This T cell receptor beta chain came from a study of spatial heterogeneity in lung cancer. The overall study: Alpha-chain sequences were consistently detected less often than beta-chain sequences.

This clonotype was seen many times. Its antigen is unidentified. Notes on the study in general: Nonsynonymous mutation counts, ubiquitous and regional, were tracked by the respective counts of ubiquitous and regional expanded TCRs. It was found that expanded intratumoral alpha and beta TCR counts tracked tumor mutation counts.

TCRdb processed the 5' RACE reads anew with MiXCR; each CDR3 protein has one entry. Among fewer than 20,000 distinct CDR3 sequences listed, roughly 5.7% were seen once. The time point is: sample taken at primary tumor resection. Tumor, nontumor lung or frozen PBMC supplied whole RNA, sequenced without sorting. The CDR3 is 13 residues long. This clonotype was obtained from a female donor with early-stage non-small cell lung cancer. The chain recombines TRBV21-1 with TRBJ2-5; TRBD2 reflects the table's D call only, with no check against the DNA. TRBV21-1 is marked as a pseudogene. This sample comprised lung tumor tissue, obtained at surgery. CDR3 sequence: CASSRRGQETQYF. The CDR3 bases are TGTGCCAGCAGCAGGCGGGGACAAGAGACCCAGTACTTC.